The 25 T cell receptor beta chains listed next were all sequenced from one sample in a study of CD8+ T cells in alopecia areata. It was cDNA, reverse transcribed from extracted RNA, that served as the sequencing template. Libraries were prepared by immunoSEQ multiplex PCR; TCRdb keeps only in-frame clonotypes and omits some of them. The table includes 160,000 or so clones, around 71% detected once. Material: CD8+ T cells sorted from blood, obtained at week 0. Source of these receptors: a human donor with alopecia areata.

This clone turned up a few times. The chain links TRBV25-1 to TRBJ1-2, with D uncertain. This CDR3 region has 11 residues. Germline CDR1 is MGHDK and CDR2 is SYGVNS. Trimming stripped 5 bases from V and 8 bases from J, with 9 bases between. CDR3 loop: CASSSAGGYTF. The CDR3, as DNA: TGTGCCAGCAGTTCGGCCGGGGGCTACACCTTC.

V is TRBV27 and J is TRBJ2-7, with 10 bases aligning to TRBD1. V gave up 8 bases and J gave up 4 bases; unmatched junction bases: 8. The germline V gene encodes CDR1 MNHEY and CDR2 SMNVEV (reference sequence). The CDR3 consists of 14 residues. The DNA for the CDR3 is TGTGCCAGCCACGGGGGGGACAGGGGATACGAGCAGTACTTC. Its translation: CASHGGDRGYEQYF.

The chain recombines TRBV5-1 with TRBJ1-4; no reliable D call. Germline CDR1 reads SGHRS; CDR2 reads YFSETQ. V lost 4 bases and J lost 2, with 9 bases in between. The CDR3 spans 14 residues. Written as DNA, the CDR3 is TGCGCCAGCAGCGAAGCGGCGACTAATGAAAAACTGTTTTTT. Its protein product is CASSEAATNEKLFF. Together with reference TRBV5-1 and TRBJ1-4, the CDR3 gives the full variable domain: KAGVTQTPRYLIKTRGQQVTLSCSPISGHRSVSWYQQTPGQGLQFLFEYFSETQRNKGNFPGRFSGRQFSNSRSEMNVSTLELGDSALYLCASSEAATNEKLFFGSGTQLSVL.

This clone has only a few counts. The sample has other DNA sequences that encode this CDR3 too. The chain recombines TRBV19 with TRBJ1-2; 9 positions match TRBD1. Germline V CDR1 and CDR2: LNHDA, SQIVND (reference sequence). J was trimmed by 2 bases and V by 7 bases; bases with no gene match: 5. The CDR3 has 14 residues. The CDR3 is CASTPGQGNYGYTF. Written as DNA, the CDR3 is TGTGCCAGTACCCCGGGACAGGGCAACTATGGCTACACCTTC.

In this sample, this clone turned up a few times. CDR3 nucleotide sequence: TGCAGCGTTGGGACTAGCTCCTACAATGAGCAGTTCTTC. Translating gives CSVGTSSYNEQFF. This sequence joins TRBV29-1 and TRBJ2-1; the match to TRBD2 covers 7 bases. Trimming took 4 bases from V and 0 from J; bases not matched to a gene: 0. The CDR3 extends over 13 amino acids. The V gene's germline CDR1 is SQVTM and CDR2 ANQGSEA.

In the case of this clone: Relative to the germline gene, one junction end is altered; a read error may explain this. The V gene is TRBV6-5, the J gene TRBJ1-2; TRBD1 agrees at 7 bases. This CDR3 is built from 15 residues. CDR1 is MNHEY, CDR2 SVGAGI, per germline. The CDR3 bases are TGTGCCAGCAGTTGGAGGGGGCAGGGGACCTATGACTACACCTTC. Protein sequence: CASSWRGQGTYDYTF.

This clone was picked up a small number of times. The chain links TRBV5-6 to TRBJ1-5; no reliable D call. The ends were cut back, 4 bases at V and 5 bases at J, with 16 bases in the middle. Germline CDR1 is SGHDT and CDR2 is YYEEEE. CDR3 length: 15 amino acids. This chain's CDR3 is CASSHTDFFDQPQHF. The CDR3 DNA is TGTGCCAGCAGCCACACGGACTTTTTCGATCAGCCCCAGCATTTT.

The CDR3 spells CASRQPRSTDTQYF. The DNA of the CDR3 is TGTGCCAGCAGACAGCCCCGTAGCACAGATACGCAGTATTTT. The rearrangement joins TRBV2 to TRBJ2-3, with D hard to call. Trimming pared 6 bases from V and 0 bases from J, leaving 10 bases between. Germline loops: CDR1 SNHLY, CDR2 FYNNEI. This CDR3 comprises 14 residues.

The J gene is TRBJ1-1, the V gene TRBV5-1; D may be TRBD1 (5 bases). V dropped 3 bases and J dropped 3 bases, with 12 bases sitting between them. The germline V gene has CDR1 SGHRS and CDR2 YFSETQ. The CDR3 runs 14 residues. This CDR3 reads CASSSTWGDTEAFF. CDR3 sequence (DNA): TGCGCCAGCAGCTCGACTTGGGGGGACACTGAAGCTTTCTTT.

This clone has just one count. The chain combines TRBV7-9 with TRBJ2-7; tentative D call: TRBD1 (6 bases). This CDR3 spans 13 amino acids. CDR1 is SEHNR, CDR2 FQNEAQ, per germline (reference sequence). V lost 5 bases, J lost 3 bases, and 11 bases lay in between. CDR3 bases: TGTGCCAGCAGCCCCACAGGGAGCTACGAGCAGTACTTC. As protein: CASSPTGSYEQYF.

The table lists this clone with a few counts. The CDR3 here is CASSLPTGLAGRSEQFF. The CDR3 coding sequence is TGCGCCAGCAGCCTTCCTACGGGACTAGCGGGTCGGAGTGAGCAGTTCTTC. The chain combines TRBV4-1 with TRBJ2-1; 12 positions agree with TRBD2. V shed 4 bases and J 9 bases; nucleotides not matched to a gene: 13. Germline CDR1 MGHRA, CDR2 YSYEKL. The CDR3 length is 17 residues.

The chain employs TRBV14 and TRBJ1-2, with D uncertain. The ends were cut back, 0 bases at V and 4 bases at J, with 6 bases in the middle. Germline-derived CDR1 and CDR2 are SGHDN and FVKESK. CDR3 length: 13 residues. The CDR3 bases are TGTGCCAGCAGCCAAGAGGGAGGCTATGGCTACACCTTC. Residues: CASSQEGGYGYTF.

V is TRBV29-1 and J is TRBJ2-7; TRBD2 might be the D (6 bases). The germline V and J ends were trimmed by 7 bases and 3 bases, with 10 bases remaining between them. This CDR3 comprises 11 residues. Germline CDR1 is SQVTM and CDR2 is ANQGSEA. CDR3 region: CSGVGGYEQYF. CDR3 DNA: TGCAGCGGGGTGGGGGGCTACGAGCAGTACTTC.

The V and J genes are TRBV4-1 and TRBJ2-3; D possibly corresponds to TRBD1 (5 bases). The CDR3 runs to 16 residues. The germline V gene has CDR1 MGHRA and CDR2 YSYEKL. Between the trimmed V and J ends, which lost 3 bases and 4 bases, there was a span of 17 bases. Here the CDR3 DNA reads TGCGCCAGCAGCCAGAGCCCTACCACAGGAGCAGATACGCAGTATTTT. It codes for CASSQSPTTGADTQYF.

As for this clone: Other DNA sequences in this specimen translate into the identical CDR3. V usage is TRBV4-1 and J usage is TRBJ2-7, with D unresolved. Germline-derived CDR1 and CDR2 are MGHRA and YSYEKL. The CDR3 totals 12 residues. V gave up 0 bases and J gave up 4 bases, with 4 bases separating them. Here the CDR3 reads CASSQDGYEQYF. The CDR3, as DNA: TGCGCCAGCAGCCAAGACGGTTACGAGCAGTACTTC.

The chain has TRBV6-6 and TRBJ2-7; 8 nucleotides line up with TRBD1. V lost 10 bases to trimming and J lost 4 bases; unmatched junction nucleotides: 6. This CDR3 is built from 12 residues. Germline V gives CDR1 MNHNY, CDR2 SVGAGI (reference sequence). The CDR3 DNA sequence: TGTGCCACCTGGACAGGGTCTTACGAGCAGTACTTC. Translation: CATWTGSYEQYF.

V gene TRBV25-1 combines with J gene TRBJ2-7, with 11 positions matching TRBD1. V gave up 3 bases and J gave up 2 bases; unmatched junction bases: 6. There are 16 residues in the CDR3. Germline assignment: CDR1 MGHDK and CDR2 SYGVNS. CDR3 residues: CASSDVGTGGTYEQYF. For the CDR3, the DNA is TGTGCCAGCAGTGACGTTGGGACAGGGGGGACCTACGAGCAGTACTTC.

This clone was picked up one time. The chain employs TRBV5-6 and TRBJ1-1; tentatively, D is TRBD1 (5 bases). The CDR3 loop spans 15 amino acids. V lost 4 bases and J 4 bases, leaving 17 bases between the germline ends. From germline, CDR1 is SGHDT and CDR2 YYEEEE. Here the CDR3 DNA reads TGTGCCAGCAGCCCCCCAAGGCAGGGAGCCACTGAAGCTTTCTTT. It specifies CASSPPRQGATEAFF. Filled out from reference TRBV5-6 and TRBJ1-1, the complete variable domain reads DAGVTQSPTHLIKTRGQQVTLRCSPKSGHDTVSWYQQALGQGPQFIFQYYEEEERQRGNFPDRFSGHQFPNYSSELNVNALLLGDSALYLCASSPPRQGATEAFFGQGTRLTVV.

The J gene is TRBJ2-1, the V gene TRBV27; D is uncertain. Between the trimmed V and J ends, which lost 3 bases and 7 bases, there was a span of 7 bases. The CDR3 consists of 12 residues. Germline V gene sequence: CDR1 MNHEY, CDR2 SMNVEV (reference sequence). CDR3 in DNA: TGTGCCAGCAGTTTTCCCGGAAATGAGCAGTTCTTC. Its translation is CASSFPGNEQFF.

The CDR3 spells CASSQENGGAKNIQYF. The CDR3 DNA reads as TGCGCCAGCAGCCAAGAAAATGGGGGAGCCAAAAACATTCAGTACTTC. The rearrangement uses TRBV4-1 and TRBJ2-4, with D possibly called TRBD1 or TRBD2 (5 bases each). The CDR3 extends over 16 amino acids. Germline-derived CDR1 and CDR2 are MGHRA and YSYEKL. Trimming cost V 0 bases and J 0 bases, with 9 bases left between them.

CDR3 residues: CASTPRRGGYNEQFF. DNA for the CDR3: TGTGCCAGCACCCCGCGGCGGGGGGGATACAATGAGCAGTTCTTC. V and J are TRBV13 and TRBJ2-1; 9 bases align to TRBD2. The V segment lost 7 bases and the J segment 4 bases; nucleotides outside the gene matches: 8. This CDR3 is 15 amino acids long. Per germline, CDR1 PRHDT and CDR2 FYEKMQ (reference sequence).

This chain's CDR3 is CASIQRQGSYEQYF. The CDR3 bases are TGTGCCAGCATCCAACGGCAGGGGAGTTACGAGCAGTACTTC. The chain has TRBV6-1 and TRBJ2-7; D is possibly TRBD1 (6 bases). In germline, CDR1 is MNHNS, CDR2 SASEGT. Trimming removed 7 bases at V and 4 bases at J, with 17 bases between. This CDR3 spans 14 amino acids.

Only one count was recorded for this clone. The V call is TRBV23-1, the J call TRBJ1-1; D not certain. TRBV23-1 is an ORF; its function is uncertain. The V end lost 0 bases, the J end lost 4 bases, and 15 bases lay between the germline ends. This CDR3 is built from 16 residues. The CDR3 nucleotides read TGCGCCAGCAGTCAATCGTGGAAGGGCGGGTGCACTGAAGCTTTCTTT. Protein: CASSQSWKGGCTEAFF.

This chain uses TRBV29-1 with TRBJ2-2, with 7 bases matching TRBD2. Trimming removed 8 bases from V and 6 bases from J; junction bases left unmatched: 12. This CDR3 has 14 amino acids. Germline V lookup: CDR1 SQVTM, CDR2 ANQGSEA. This CDR3 is CSTNDPGRAGELFF. In DNA form, the CDR3 reads TGCAGCACTAATGATCCGGGGAGGGCCGGGGAGCTGTTTTTT.

For this clone: One end of the junction fails to match germline, which may point to a read error. The J gene is TRBJ2-5, the V gene TRBV7-7; 7 nucleotides line up with TRBD1. The CDR3 contains 14 residues. Germline CDR1 reads SSHAT; CDR2 reads FNYEAQ (reference sequence). The CDR3 DNA reads TGTGCTAGCAGCCCCGGGACAGTCCAAGAGACCCAGTACTTC. It specifies CASSPGTVQETQYF.